These 30 T cell receptor beta chains came from one sample sequenced in a study of shared clonotypes between healthy human individuals (dated by TCRdb to between 2020 and 2021). CD8 naive samples consisted of CD45RO-negative cells that were positively selected for CCR7, yielding a CD45RA+CCR7+ population without TemRA cells. The library was produced with the immunoSEQ multiplex PCR assay. Not all clones reach the TCRdb copy of this immuneACCESS table, which keeps in-frame sequences only. Checked studies attribute under half of the gap to unresolved V genes and leave the rest unexplained. The sample contains some 2.1 million clones, around 93% of them found a single time. Under 2% of the sample belongs to the ten largest clones. The material sequenced was naive CD8+ T cells from PBMCs. Taken with the paper, the label for cell subset or site translates to: CD45RA+CCR7+. The source of these receptors is a man in his late teens or twenties in good health. Some clones in this sample may be carry-over from other donors' samples.

The chain uses TRBV11-2 and TRBJ2-1, with TRBD2 identical over 11 bases. Germline values: CDR1 SGHAT, CDR2 FQNNGV. CDR3 size: 16 residues. Unmatched junction bases numbered 7, after V lost 5 bases and J lost 4 bases. CDR3 nucleotides: TGTGCCAGCAGCCGATCTAGCGGGAGGTCGTACAATGAGCAGTTCTTC. This gives the protein CASSRSSGRSYNEQFF.

V usage is TRBV11-2 and J usage is TRBJ2-2, with 15 bases matching TRBD2. This CDR3 comprises 18 residues. CDR1 SGHAT and CDR2 FQNNGV come from the germline V gene. Unmatched junction bases numbered 9, after V lost 7 bases and J lost 3 bases. The CDR3 loop reads CASTFWGLAGGHTGELFF. CDR3 in DNA: TGTGCCAGCACCTTTTGGGGACTAGCGGGAGGCCACACCGGGGAGCTGTTTTTT. Full variable domain (outside the CDR3, taken from reference TRBV11-2 and TRBJ2-2): EAGVAQSPRYKIIEKRQSVAFWCNPISGHATLYWYQQILGQGPKLLIQFQNNGVVDDSQLPKDRFSAERLKGVDSTLKIQPAKLEDSAVYLCASTFWGLAGGHTGELFFGEGSRLTVL.

The CDR3 loop reads CASSWMGQGQETQYF. The CDR3 DNA is TGCGCCAGCAGCTGGATGGGACAGGGTCAAGAGACCCAGTACTTC. The chain has TRBV5-1 and TRBJ2-5, with 9 bases that match TRBD1. V was pared by 3 bases and J by 2 bases, with 5 bases of the junction left unmatched. The germline gives CDR1 SGHRS, CDR2 YFSETQ. This CDR3 has 15 amino acids.

V gene TRBV25-1 combines with J gene TRBJ2-1; a possible D gene is TRBD1 (5 bases). Germline V gene data show CDR1 as MGHDK and CDR2 as SYGVNS. The CDR3 sequence is 12 residues long. V lost 6 bases, J lost 9 bases, and 12 bases lay in between. CDR3 nucleotides: TGTGCCAGCAGCCAGCGTCAGGGTGAGCAGTTCTTC. Translated, it gives CASSQRQGEQFF.

Note on this clone: This sample includes further DNA sequences coding for the same CDR3. This chain uses TRBV4-3 with TRBJ1-1; D might be TRBD1 (5 bases). The V end lost 1 base, the J end lost 2 bases, and 11 bases lay between the germline ends. The length of the CDR3 is 15 residues. The germline gives CDR1 LGHNA, CDR2 YSLEER. CDR3 DNA sequence: TGCGCCAGCAGCCAAGGGGGGGGAGTCAACACTGAAGCTTTCTTT. This gives the protein CASSQGGGVNTEAFF.

The J gene is TRBJ2-7, the V gene TRBV9; possibly TRBD1 or TRBD2 for D (5 bases each). V lost 0 bases and J 2 bases, leaving 9 bases between the germline ends. Germline CDR1 reads SGDLS; CDR2 reads YYNGEE. The CDR3 extends over 14 amino acids. In DNA, the CDR3 is TGTGCCAGCAGCGTAGGAAGGGACCCCTACGAGCAGTACTTC. Residues: CASSVGRDPYEQYF.

The J gene is TRBJ2-7, the V gene TRBV29-1; the match to TRBD2 covers 14 bases. CDR1 and CDR2 from the germline V gene are SQVTM and ANQGSEA. This CDR3 comprises 15 residues. Unmatched junction bases numbered 6, after V lost 5 bases and J lost 3 bases. The CDR3 DNA reads TGCAGCGTTTCCGGGACTAGCGGGAGTCTCTACGAGCAGTACTTC. Amino acids: CSVSGTSGSLYEQYF.

V usage is TRBV13 and J usage is TRBJ2-5, with TRBD2 identical over 11 bases. There are 15 residues in the CDR3. Germline V gives CDR1 PRHDT, CDR2 FYEKMQ (reference sequence). V was pared by 3 bases and J by 4 bases, with 4 bases of the junction left unmatched. The CDR3 reads CASSLDTSGRETQYF. The CDR3 DNA reads as TGTGCCAGCAGCTTGGACACTAGCGGGAGAGAGACCCAGTACTTC.

V and J are TRBV11-2 and TRBJ1-2; D may be TRBD1 (5 bases). V lost 5 bases and J 2 bases, leaving 15 bases between the germline ends. The CDR3 sequence is 15 residues long. CDR1 SGHAT and CDR2 FQNNGV come from the germline V gene. The CDR3 here is CASSPRDPPNYGYTF. CDR3 nucleotide sequence: TGTGCCAGCAGCCCCCGGGACCCTCCAAACTATGGCTACACCTTC.

Comments on this clone: Additional DNA sequences in this sample encode the identical CDR3. The rearrangement uses TRBV7-9 and TRBJ2-7; D is uncertain. The CDR3 length is 11 residues. V gave up 3 bases and J gave up 6 bases, with 6 bases separating them. CDR1 SEHNR and CDR2 FQNEAQ come from the germline V gene (reference sequence). The CDR3 DNA reads as TGTGCCAGCAGCTTGGTTGCCGAGCAGTACTTC. Its protein product is CASSLVAEQYF.

CDR3 protein: CASSHPTSGSYNEQFF. The CDR3 DNA is TGCGCCAGCAGTCATCCGACTAGCGGCTCCTACAATGAGCAGTTCTTC. The chain combines TRBV10-1 with TRBJ2-1; 9 bases agree with TRBD2. The CDR3 has 16 amino acids. The trim removed 5 bases at V and 0 bases at J, leaving 5 bases unmatched. Germline CDR1 is WNHNN and CDR2 is SYGVQD (reference sequence).

Written as DNA, the CDR3 is TGTGCCAGCACCGATAATACGGTGAACACTGAAGCTTTCTTT. Protein sequence: CASTDNTVNTEAFF. J is TRBJ1-1 and V is TRBV7-9; D not certain. V gave up 7 bases and J gave up 0 bases, with 12 bases separating them. Germline loops: CDR1 SEHNR, CDR2 FQNEAQ (reference sequence). The CDR3 has 14 residues.

The rearrangement joins TRBV11-2 to TRBJ2-4, with 12 positions matching TRBD2. This CDR3 spans 19 amino acids. Germline loops: CDR1 SGHAT, CDR2 FQNNGV. The trim removed 2 bases at V and 3 bases at J, leaving 11 bases unmatched. CDR3 nucleotide sequence: TGTGCCAGCAGCTTAAACCTAGCGGGAGGGAACGAGGTCAAAAACATTCAGTACTTC. Translated: CASSLNLAGGNEVKNIQYF.

The chain couples TRBV5-3 to TRBJ1-4; D perhaps matches TRBD1 (6 bases). TRBV5-3 is known as an ORF, though its function is uncertain. With 3 bases removed from V and 0 bases from J, the gap between germline ends came to 15 bases. The CDR3 is 17 residues long. As DNA, the CDR3 is TGTGCCAGAAGCTGGGACATCCGGGATGCAACTAATGAAAAACTGTTTTTT. This translates into CARSWDIRDATNEKLFF.

V usage is TRBV5-1 and J usage is TRBJ2-7, with D perhaps TRBD1 (5 bases). Trimming shortened V by 3 bases and J by 2 bases, and 15 bases separated the two germline ends. Germline V gives CDR1 SGHRS, CDR2 YFSETQ. The CDR3 is 15 residues long. In DNA form, the CDR3 reads TGCGCCAGCAGCTCGGACACCCAACGACCCTACGAGCAGTACTTC. This sequence encodes CASSSDTQRPYEQYF.

V gene TRBV27 combines with J gene TRBJ1-5, with D perhaps matching TRBD1 (5 bases). This CDR3 contains 14 residues. CDR1 is MNHEY, CDR2 SMNVEV, per germline (reference sequence). Between the trimmed V and J ends, which lost 1 base and 6 bases, there was a span of 10 bases. The CDR3 bases are TGTGCCAGCAGTTTATTCAGGGCTACTCAGCCCCAGCATTTT. It translates to CASSLFRATQPQHF.

This chain joins TRBV27 and TRBJ1-5; tentative D call: TRBD1 (5 bases). The CDR3 consists of 16 residues. Germline assignment: CDR1 MNHEY and CDR2 SMNVEV (reference sequence). Trimming took 1 base from V and 1 from J, leaving 11 bases between them. CDR3 protein: CASSLFSGASNQPQHF. CDR3 DNA: TGTGCCAGCAGTTTATTTTCCGGGGCCAGCAATCAGCCCCAGCATTTT.

This clone was detected once. This sequence joins TRBV9 and TRBJ1-2, with 12 bases fitting TRBD1. Trimming at V came to 2 bases and at J to 6 bases, leaving 8 bases not matched to a gene. CDR3 size: 16 residues. Germline-derived CDR1 and CDR2 are SGDLS and YYNGEE. The chain's CDR3 is CASSVSTGTGGDGYTF. CDR3 nucleotides: TGTGCCAGCAGCGTGAGCACCGGGACAGGGGGCGATGGCTACACCTTC.

For this clone: This sample includes further DNA sequences coding for the same CDR3. The rearrangement joins TRBV5-1 to TRBJ2-7; D unresolved. CDR1 SGHRS and CDR2 YFSETQ come from the germline V gene. The CDR3 totals 12 residues. The V and J ends lost 4 bases and 6 bases respectively, with 11 bases between them. The CDR3 reads CASSPTGGEQYF. The CDR3 region has the DNA TGCGCCAGCAGCCCCACGGGTGGCGAGCAGTACTTC.

The chain uses TRBV5-4 and TRBJ2-5; TRBD1 or TRBD2 may be the D gene (5 bases each). With 4 bases removed from V and 2 bases from J, the gap between germline ends came to 15 bases. This CDR3 is 15 amino acids long. The germline gives CDR1 SGHNT, CDR2 YYREEE (reference sequence). CDR3 loop: CASSGQYEGQETQYF. DNA for the CDR3: TGTGCCAGCAGCGGGCAATATGAGGGGCAAGAGACCCAGTACTTC.

CDR3 in amino acids: CASSLDDPGANVLTF. The CDR3 DNA follows: TGCGCCAGCAGCTTGGACGACCCTGGGGCCAACGTCCTGACTTTC. V and J are TRBV5-1 and TRBJ2-6; D gene unclear. The CDR3 extends over 15 amino acids. Trimming took 0 bases from V and 2 from J, leaving 6 bases between them. Germline V lookup: CDR1 SGHRS, CDR2 YFSETQ.

This clone has a single count. The J gene is TRBJ2-7, the V gene TRBV2, with D unresolved. CDR1 is SNHLY, CDR2 FYNNEI, per germline. V lost 6 bases, J lost 1 base, and 10 bases lay in between. The CDR3 loop spans 13 amino acids. CDR3 in DNA: TGTGCCAGCAGAATGGACGGGTCCTACGAGCAGTACTTC. It specifies CASRMDGSYEQYF.

CDR3 DNA sequence: TGTGCCAGCAGCTTAGGCGGGGCCAAAGAACGTATCCCCTATGGCTACACCTTC. Translated: CASSLGGAKERIPYGYTF. V gene TRBV7-9 combines with J gene TRBJ1-2, with a weak D call TRBD1 (5 bases). Trimming cost V 1 base and J 4 bases, with 22 bases left between them. Germline-derived CDR1 and CDR2 are SEHNR and FQNEAQ (reference sequence). This CDR3 region has 18 residues.

This chain uses TRBV28 with TRBJ2-7; 9 positions match TRBD1. The CDR3 has 19 residues. V dropped 5 bases and J dropped 0; count of bases not matched to a gene: 17. CDR1 and CDR2 from the germline V gene are MDHEN and SYDVKM. The CDR3: CASSPGTGRASFSSYEQYF. CDR3 in DNA: TGTGCCAGCAGTCCCGGGACAGGGCGGGCCTCGTTTAGCTCCTACGAGCAGTACTTC. Together with reference TRBV28 and TRBJ2-7, the CDR3 gives the full variable domain: DVKVTQSSRYLVKRTGEKVFLECVQDMDHENMFWYRQDPGLGLRLIYFSYDVKMKEKGDIPEGYSVSREKKERFSLILESASTNQTSMYLCASSPGTGRASFSSYEQYFGPGTRLTVT.

V and J are TRBV7-9 and TRBJ2-7, with 11 bases identical to TRBD2. The CDR3 runs 14 residues. The germline V gene has CDR1 SEHNR and CDR2 FQNEAQ (reference sequence). The trim removed 6 bases at V and 4 bases at J, leaving 5 bases unmatched. CDR3 region: CASRSGTSGYEQYF. DNA for the CDR3: TGTGCCAGCAGATCCGGGACTAGCGGATACGAGCAGTACTTC.

CDR3 region: CASSWGGEETQYF. CDR3 nucleotides: TGTGCCAGCAGCTGGGGGGGTGAAGAGACCCAGTACTTC. This rearrangement joins TRBV7-9 to TRBJ2-5; 7 nucleotides agree with TRBD2. The CDR3 sequence is 13 residues long. The germline V gene encodes CDR1 SEHNR and CDR2 FQNEAQ (reference sequence). After removal of 4 bases from V and 3 bases from J, the junction contained 2 bases not matched to a gene.

The chain couples TRBV7-9 to TRBJ1-1; weak D call: TRBD1 (5 bases). V was trimmed by 5 bases and J by 0 bases, leaving 13 bases between them. Germline V lookup: CDR1 SEHNR, CDR2 FQNEAQ (reference sequence). The CDR3 consists of 15 residues. The chain's CDR3 is CASSRTPTMNTEAFF. DNA of the CDR3: TGTGCCAGCAGCCGGACACCGACCATGAACACTGAAGCTTTCTTT. The variable domain in full, with the rest retrieved from reference TRBV7-9 and TRBJ1-1, is DTGVSQNPRHKITKRGQNVTFRCDPISEHNRLYWYRQTLGQGPEFLTYFQNEAQLEKSRLLSDRFSAERPKGSFSTLEIQRTEQGDSAMYLCASSRTPTMNTEAFFGQGTRLTVV.

The chain carries TRBV19 and TRBJ2-1; D call uncertain. Looked up from germline, CDR1 is LNHDA and CDR2 is SQIVND (reference sequence). The V end was cut by 7 bases, the J end by 0 bases, with 13 bases between. CDR3 length equals 15 residues. The CDR3, as DNA: TGTGCCAGTACTCAGACCGCCAGCTCCTACAATGAGCAGTTCTTC. Translated, it gives CASTQTASSYNEQFF.

The chain couples TRBV27 to TRBJ2-2; D unresolved. The CDR3 consists of 14 residues. Germline V CDR1 and CDR2: MNHEY, SMNVEV (reference sequence). The ends were cut back, 7 bases at V and 2 bases at J, with 11 bases in the middle. Here the CDR3 reads CASTSPANTGELFF. The CDR3 DNA reads TGTGCCAGCACCTCGCCGGCTAACACCGGGGAGCTGTTTTTT.

The chain employs TRBV28 and TRBJ1-1, with 8 bases aligning to TRBD1. CDR3 length: 14 amino acids. J was trimmed by 5 bases and V by 10 bases; bases with no gene match: 12. Germline V gives CDR1 MDHEN, CDR2 SYDVKM. Written as DNA, the CDR3 is TGTGCCATCAGAGGGCGCAGGGGGCATACTGAAGCTTTCTTT. This translates into CAIRGRRGHTEAFF.